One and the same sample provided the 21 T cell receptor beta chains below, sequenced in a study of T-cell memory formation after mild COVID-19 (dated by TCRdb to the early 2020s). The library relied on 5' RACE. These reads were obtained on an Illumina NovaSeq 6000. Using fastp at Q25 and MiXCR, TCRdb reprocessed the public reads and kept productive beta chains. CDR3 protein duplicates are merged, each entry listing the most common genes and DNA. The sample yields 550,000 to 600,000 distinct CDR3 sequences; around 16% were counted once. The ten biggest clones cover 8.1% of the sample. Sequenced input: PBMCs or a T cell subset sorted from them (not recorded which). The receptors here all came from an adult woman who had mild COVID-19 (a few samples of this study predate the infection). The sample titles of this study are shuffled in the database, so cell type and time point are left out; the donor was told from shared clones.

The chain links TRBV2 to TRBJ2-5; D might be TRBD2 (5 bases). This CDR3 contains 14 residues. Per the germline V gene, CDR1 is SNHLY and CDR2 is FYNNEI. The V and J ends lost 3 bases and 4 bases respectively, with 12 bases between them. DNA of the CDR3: TGTGCCAGCAGTGAGGGTAGGGAGACAGAGACCCAGTACTTC. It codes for CASSEGRETETQYF.

The CDR3 DNA reads TGTGCCATCAGTGAAGGCCGGAACACTGAAGCTTTCTTT. Translating it yields CAISEGRNTEAFF. The rearrangement joins TRBV10-3 to TRBJ1-1, with unresolved D. Germline V gene data show CDR1 as ENHRY and CDR2 as SYGVKD. The CDR3 length is 13 residues. V dropped 3 bases and J dropped 1 base, with 6 bases sitting between them.

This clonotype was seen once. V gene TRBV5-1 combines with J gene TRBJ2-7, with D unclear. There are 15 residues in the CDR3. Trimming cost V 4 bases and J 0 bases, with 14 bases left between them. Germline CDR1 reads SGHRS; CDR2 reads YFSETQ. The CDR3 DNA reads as TGCGCCAGCAGCCCAGTCAGGCAGAGCTCCTACGAGCAGTACTTC. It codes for CASSPVRQSSYEQYF.

The CDR3: CSGTGLGDLNEQFF. As DNA, the CDR3 is TGCAGCGGGACGGGACTCGGCGATCTCAATGAGCAGTTCTTC. This chain uses TRBV29-1 with TRBJ2-1, with D perhaps matching TRBD2 (6 bases). V gave up 7 bases and J gave up 6 bases, with 19 bases separating them. The CDR3 is 14 amino acids. Germline assignment: CDR1 SQVTM and CDR2 ANQGSEA.

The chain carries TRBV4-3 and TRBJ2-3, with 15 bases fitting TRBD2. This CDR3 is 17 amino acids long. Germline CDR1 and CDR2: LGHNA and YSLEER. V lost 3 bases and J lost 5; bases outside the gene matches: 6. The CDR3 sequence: CASSQLGLAGGGDTQYF. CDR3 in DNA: TGCGCCAGCAGCCAGCTCGGACTAGCGGGAGGGGGAGATACGCAGTATTTT.

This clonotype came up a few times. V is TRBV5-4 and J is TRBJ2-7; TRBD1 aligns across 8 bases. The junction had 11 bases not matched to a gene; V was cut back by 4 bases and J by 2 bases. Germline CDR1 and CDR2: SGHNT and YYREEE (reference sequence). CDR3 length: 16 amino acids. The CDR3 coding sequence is TGTGCCAGCAGCCCAGAACCGGACAGGGTACCCTACGAGCAGTACTTC. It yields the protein CASSPEPDRVPYEQYF.

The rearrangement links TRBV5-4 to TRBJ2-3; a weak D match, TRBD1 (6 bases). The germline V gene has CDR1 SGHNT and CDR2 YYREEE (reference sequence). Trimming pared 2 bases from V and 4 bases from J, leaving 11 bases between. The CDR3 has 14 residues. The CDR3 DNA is TGTGCCAGCAGCTTCAGGGGTGGGTCAGATACGCAGTATTTT. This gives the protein CASSFRGGSDTQYF.

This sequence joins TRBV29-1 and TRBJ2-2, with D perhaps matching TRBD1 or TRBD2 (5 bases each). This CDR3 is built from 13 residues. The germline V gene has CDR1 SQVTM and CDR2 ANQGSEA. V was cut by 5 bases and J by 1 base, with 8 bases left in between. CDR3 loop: CSVSGGNTGELFF. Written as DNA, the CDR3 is TGCAGCGTTTCTGGGGGGAACACCGGGGAGCTGTTTTTT.

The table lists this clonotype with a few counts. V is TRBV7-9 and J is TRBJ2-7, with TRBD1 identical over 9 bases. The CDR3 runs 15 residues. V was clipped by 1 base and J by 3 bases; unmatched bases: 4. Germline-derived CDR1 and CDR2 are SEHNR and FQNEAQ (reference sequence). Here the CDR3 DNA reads TGTGCCAGCAGCTTAGGGACAGGGGTTTTCTACGAGCAGTACTTC. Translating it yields CASSLGTGVFYEQYF.

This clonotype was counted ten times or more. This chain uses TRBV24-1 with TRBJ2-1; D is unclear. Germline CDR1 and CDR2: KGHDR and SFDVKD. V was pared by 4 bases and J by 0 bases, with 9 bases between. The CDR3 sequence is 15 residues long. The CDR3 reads CATSEVKGSYNEQFF. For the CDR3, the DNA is TGTGCCACCAGTGAGGTGAAAGGCTCCTACAATGAGCAGTTCTTC.

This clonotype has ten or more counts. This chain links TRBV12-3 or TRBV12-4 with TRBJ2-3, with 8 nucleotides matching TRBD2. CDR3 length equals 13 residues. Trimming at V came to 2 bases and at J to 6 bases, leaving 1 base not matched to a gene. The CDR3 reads CASSLTGGDTQYF. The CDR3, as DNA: TGTGCCAGCAGTTTAACGGGAGGGGATACGCAGTATTTT.

The CDR3 region is CASSLEVGSIQYF. The CDR3 nucleotides are TGTGCCAGCAGTTTAGAAGTGGGTTCCATTCAGTACTTC. The chain employs TRBV27 and TRBJ2-4; no firm D call. Germline V gene sequence: CDR1 MNHEY, CDR2 SMNVEV (reference sequence). CDR3 size: 13 residues. Trimming cost V 2 bases and J 9 bases, with 11 bases left between them.

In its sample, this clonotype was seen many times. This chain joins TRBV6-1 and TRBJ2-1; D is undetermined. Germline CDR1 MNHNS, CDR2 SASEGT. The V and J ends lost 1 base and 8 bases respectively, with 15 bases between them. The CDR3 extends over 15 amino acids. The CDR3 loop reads CASSEVMTSVDEQFF. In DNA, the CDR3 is TGTGCCAGCAGTGAAGTGATGACATCGGTTGATGAGCAGTTCTTC.

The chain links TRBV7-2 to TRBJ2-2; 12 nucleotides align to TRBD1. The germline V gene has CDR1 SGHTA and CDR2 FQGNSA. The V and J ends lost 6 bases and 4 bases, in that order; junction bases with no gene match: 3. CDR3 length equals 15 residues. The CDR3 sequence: CASSSGQGATGELFF. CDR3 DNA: TGTGCCAGCAGTTCGGGACAGGGGGCCACCGGGGAGCTGTTTTTT.

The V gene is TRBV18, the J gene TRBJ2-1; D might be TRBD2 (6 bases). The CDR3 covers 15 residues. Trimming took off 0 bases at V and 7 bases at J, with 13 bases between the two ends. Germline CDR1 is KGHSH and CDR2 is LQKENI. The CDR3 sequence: CASSPPGSSGNEQFF. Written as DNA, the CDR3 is TGTGCCAGCTCACCACCTGGTAGTAGCGGAAATGAGCAGTTCTTC. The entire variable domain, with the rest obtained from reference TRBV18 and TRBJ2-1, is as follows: NAGVMQNPRHLVRRRGQEARLRCSPMKGHSHVYWYRQLPEEGLKFMVYLQKENIIDESGMPKERFSAEFPKEGPSILRIQQVVRGDSAAYFCASSPPGSSGNEQFFGPGTRLTVL.

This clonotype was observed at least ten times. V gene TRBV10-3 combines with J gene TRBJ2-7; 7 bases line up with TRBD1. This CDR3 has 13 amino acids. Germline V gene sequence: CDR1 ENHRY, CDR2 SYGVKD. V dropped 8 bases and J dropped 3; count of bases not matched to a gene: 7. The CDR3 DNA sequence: TGTGCCATCTGGAGACAGGGTGACTACGAGCAGTACTTC. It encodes CAIWRQGDYEQYF.

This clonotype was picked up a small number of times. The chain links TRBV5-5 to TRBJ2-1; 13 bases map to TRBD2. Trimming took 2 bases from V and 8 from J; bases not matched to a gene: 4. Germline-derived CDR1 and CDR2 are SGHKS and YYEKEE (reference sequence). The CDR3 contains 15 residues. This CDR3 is CASSLGTSGVYEQFF. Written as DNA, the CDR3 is TGTGCCAGCAGCTTAGGGACTAGCGGGGTCTATGAGCAGTTCTTC.

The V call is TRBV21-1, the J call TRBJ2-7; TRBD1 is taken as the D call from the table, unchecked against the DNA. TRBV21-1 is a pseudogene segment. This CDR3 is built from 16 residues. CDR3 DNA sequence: TGTGCCAGCCATAAAGGAGAGGGGCCACCGCCCTACGAGCAGTACTTC. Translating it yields CASHKGEGPPPYEQYF.

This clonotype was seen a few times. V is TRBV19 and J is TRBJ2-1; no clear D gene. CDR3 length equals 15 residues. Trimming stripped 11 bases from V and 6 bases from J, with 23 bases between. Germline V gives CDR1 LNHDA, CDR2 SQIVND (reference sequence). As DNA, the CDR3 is TGTGCCTGTGCCCCCGGGTACGGTGGCATCAATGAGCAGTTCTTC. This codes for CACAPGYGGINEQFF. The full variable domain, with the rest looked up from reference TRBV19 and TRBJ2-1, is DGGITQSPKYLFRKEGQNVTLSCEQNLNHDAMYWYRQDPGQGLRLIYYSQIVNDFQKGDIAEGYSVSREKKESFPLTVTSAQKNPTAFYLCACAPGYGGINEQFFGPGTRLTVL.

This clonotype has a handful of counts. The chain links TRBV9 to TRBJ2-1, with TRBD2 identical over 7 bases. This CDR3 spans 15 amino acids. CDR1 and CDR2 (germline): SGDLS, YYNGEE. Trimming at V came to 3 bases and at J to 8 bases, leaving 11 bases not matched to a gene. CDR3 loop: CASSGLAGGGDEQFF. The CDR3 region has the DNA TGTGCCAGCAGCGGACTGGCGGGCGGGGGTGATGAGCAGTTCTTC.

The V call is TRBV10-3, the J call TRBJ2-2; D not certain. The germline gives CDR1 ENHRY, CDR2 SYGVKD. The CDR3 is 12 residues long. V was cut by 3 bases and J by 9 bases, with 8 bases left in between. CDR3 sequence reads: CAISDLARELFF. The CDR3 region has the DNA TGTGCCATCAGTGATCTTGCCCGGGAGCTGTTTTTT.